This TCR beta chain comes out of a study of breast tumors, draining lymph nodes, adjacent tissues. Whole-study results and caveats: That most tumor T cells come from lymph nodes remained unproven. Luminal-like breast cancer showed significantly higher tumor–nontumor repertoire similarity than basal-like. Findings are consistent with lymph node origin and intratumoral expansion of most tumor T cells. Tumor TCR diversity was below lymph nodes but above nontumor tissue.

The lymph nodes were axillary draining lymph nodes from breast cancer patients. TCRdb itself ran the multiplex PCR reads through MiXCR, one entry per CDR3 protein. The repertoire holds approximately 170,000 distinct CDR3 sequences, approximately 33% seen once, with over 3.5% in the top ten. This clonotype was detected many times. Its antigen is unidentified. Germline CDR1 is SGHTA and CDR2 is FQGNSA. Trimming removed 2 bases from V and 7 bases from J, with 12 bases in between. The CDR3 spans 13 residues. The chain combines TRBV7-2 with TRBJ2-7; D perhaps matches TRBD2 (7 bases). The specimen sequenced was axillary lymph node tissue. The origin of this receptor is a female donor with breast cancer. Some clones in this sample may be carry-over from other donors' samples. The CDR3 nucleotides read TGTGCCAGCAGCTTATCGGCGGGGGCGGAGCAGTACTTC. It translates to CASSLSAGAEQYF. Full variable domain (remainder filled in from reference TRBV7-2 and TRBJ2-7): GAGVSQSPSNKVTEKGKDVELRCDPISGHTALYWYRQSLGQGLEFLIYFQGNSAPDKSGLPSDRFSAERTGGSVSTLTIQRTQQEDSAVYLCASSLSAGAEQYFGPGTRLTVT.